The clone carrying this TCR beta chain was counted between two and nine times. Its cognate antigen is unknown. These data belong to a study of T cells after yellow fever vaccination. The overall study: Libraries from low-cell-number fractions were prepared with the SMART-Seq v4 Ultra Low Input RNA kit.

The study made its TCR cDNA through 5'RACE template switching. That step introduced a universal primer site along with UMIs. TCRdb re-called the 5' RACE reads through MiXCR, storing one row per CDR3 protein. The data show 620,000 or so distinct CDR3 sequences, with less than 20% seen just once and roughly 17% held by the top ten. Regarding the study as a whole: On re-exposure, the response was weaker but peaked faster, at day 5 versus 15.

Germline V gene data show CDR1 as DFQATT and CDR2 as SNEGSKA (reference sequence). With 8 bases clipped from V and 2 bases from J, the junction kept 13 bases outside the gene matches. The CDR3 contains 16 residues. The source is a young man who received the YFV17D yellow fever vaccine. The sample here was PBMCs, taken 4 to 6 days after the first yellow fever vaccination. This chain links TRBV20-1 with TRBJ1-4, with 8 bases aligning to TRBD1. For the CDR3, the DNA is TGCAGTATTACCCCCGACAGGGGCCTGACTAATGAAAAACTGTTTTTT. Translation gives CSITPDRGLTNEKLFF.